This entry lists 14 T cell receptor beta chains sequenced from one sample in a study of blood T cell repertoires in COVID-19. Assay: immunoSEQ multiplex PCR; the TCRdb copy retains only in-frame clones and omits some. The sample lists about 74,000 clones; over 85% were seen once. The sample was peripheral blood. The origin of the receptors is a human donor in a cohort sampled during active COVID-19.

This chain connects TRBV18 to TRBJ2-5; a possible D gene is TRBD2 (6 bases). The length of the CDR3 is 17 residues. Germline CDR1 KGHSH, CDR2 LQKENI. The V end lost 0 bases, the J end lost 5 bases, and 19 bases lay between the germline ends. The CDR3 DNA follows: TGTGCCAGCTCACCACCGTGGTCGGGGGACCTCAACGAGACCCAGTACTTC. This gives the protein CASSPPWSGDLNETQYF.

The chain combines TRBV15 with TRBJ2-6; unclear D gene. V lost 5 bases, J lost 0 bases, and 5 bases lay in between. The germline V gene has CDR1 LNHNV and CDR2 YYDKDF (reference sequence). The CDR3 has 14 residues. In nucleotides, the CDR3 is TGTGCCACCAGCCCCCACTCTGGGGCCAACGTCCTGACTTTC. Translated, it gives CATSPHSGANVLTF.

The gene calls are TRBV5-4 and TRBJ2-5; possible D gene TRBD1, 6 bases. V shed 4 bases and J shed 5 bases, with 12 bases lying between them. This CDR3 spans 13 amino acids. Germline CDR1 is SGHNT and CDR2 is YYREEE (reference sequence). The CDR3 reads CASSGGQWETQYF. The CDR3 DNA follows: TGTGCCAGCAGCGGCGGACAGTGGGAGACCCAGTACTTC.

This CDR3 reads CASSFAHRELFF. The CDR3 coding sequence is TGTGCCAGCAGTTTCGCGCACCGGGAGCTGTTTTTT. The genes are TRBV27 and TRBJ2-2; no firm D call. Trimming took 3 bases from V and 9 from J, leaving 8 bases between them. CDR1 MNHEY and CDR2 SMNVEV come from the germline V gene (reference sequence). The CDR3 spans 12 residues.

A note on this clone: Other nucleotide sequences from this sample produce the same CDR3. The V call is TRBV5-5, the J call TRBJ1-1, with 8 bases aligning to TRBD1. Germline V lookup: CDR1 SGHKS, CDR2 YYEKEE (reference sequence). V lost 1 base, J lost 4 bases, and 0 bases stayed unmatched. This CDR3 contains 13 residues. The CDR3 DNA sequence: TGTGCCAGCAGCTTGCAGGGGGCCACTGAAGCTTTCTTT. Protein product: CASSLQGATEAFF.

The chain links TRBV28 to TRBJ2-1; 10 nucleotides line up with TRBD2. Germline V gives CDR1 MDHEN, CDR2 SYDVKM. Trimming took 6 bases from V and 7 from J; bases not matched to a gene: 3. The CDR3 runs to 13 residues. The CDR3 nucleotides are TGTGCCAGCAGGGGGACTAGCGAGAATGAGCAGTTCTTC. Translated: CASRGTSENEQFF. Full variable domain (remainder filled in from reference TRBV28 and TRBJ2-1): DVKVTQSSRYLVKRTGEKVFLECVQDMDHENMFWYRQDPGLGLRLIYFSYDVKMKEKGDIPEGYSVSREKKERFSLILESASTNQTSMYLCASRGTSENEQFFGPGTRLTVL.

This sequence joins TRBV25-1 and TRBJ2-7; 13 bases are shared with TRBD2. The CDR3 has 15 residues. Germline CDR1 reads MGHDK; CDR2 reads SYGVNS. V lost 1 base to trimming and J lost 5 bases; unmatched junction nucleotides: 2. The CDR3 DNA reads as TGTGCCAGCAGTGAATGGACTAGCGGGAGTGACGAGCAGTACTTC. Amino acids: CASSEWTSGSDEQYF.

The rearrangement joins TRBV27 to TRBJ1-6; 12 positions match TRBD1. CDR3 length equals 18 residues. Germline trimming cut 5 bases from V and 1 base from J; bases unmatched to any gene: 6. The germline V gene encodes CDR1 MNHEY and CDR2 SMNVEV (reference sequence). The CDR3 DNA is TGTGCCAGCAGTCCCTGGGACAGGGGGCGATCCTATAATTCACCCCTCCACTTT. Amino acids: CASSPWDRGRSYNSPLHF.

The chain carries TRBV10-3 and TRBJ2-5, with D perhaps matching TRBD1 (5 bases). The CDR3 loop spans 14 amino acids. With 5 bases removed from V and 1 base from J, the gap between germline ends came to 11 bases. Per germline, CDR1 ENHRY and CDR2 SYGVKD. Here the CDR3 DNA reads TGTGCCATCAGTCGTCTCGACAGCCAAGAGACCCAGTACTTC. Its protein is CAISRLDSQETQYF.

The J gene is TRBJ1-2, the V gene TRBV14; D gene unclear. This CDR3 is built from 13 residues. Trimming left V 3 bases short and J 7 bases short, with 12 bases between. CDR1 SGHDN and CDR2 FVKESK come from the germline V gene. This CDR3 is CASSQRGGSGYTF. CDR3 bases: TGTGCCAGCAGCCAGCGGGGAGGTTCTGGCTACACCTTC.

This sequence joins TRBV11-3 and TRBJ2-1; a weak D match, TRBD1 (5 bases). CDR1 and CDR2 from the germline V gene are SGHNT and YENEEA. The CDR3 contains 15 residues. V was shortened by 5 bases and J by 2 bases, with 13 bases between the two germline ends. CDR3 bases: TGTGCCAGCAGCCCCAGGGCCTTACCCTACAATGAGCAGTTCTTC. Amino acids: CASSPRALPYNEQFF.

This clone came up once. The rearrangement links TRBV7-2 to TRBJ1-5; D possibly corresponds to TRBD1 (5 bases). CDR1 is SGHTA, CDR2 FQGNSA, per germline. V was clipped by 1 base and J by 6 bases, with 13 bases between them. This CDR3 region has 15 residues. The CDR3 region has the DNA TGTGCCAGCAGCTTAGTTTTTCAGGGTGGTCAGCCCCAGCATTTT. It is translated as CASSLVFQGGQPQHF. Drawing the rest from reference TRBV7-2 and TRBJ1-5, the complete variable domain is GAGVSQSPSNKVTEKGKDVELRCDPISGHTALYWYRQSLGQGLEFLIYFQGNSAPDKSGLPSDRFSAERTGGSVSTLTIQRTQQEDSAVYLCASSLVFQGGQPQHFGDGTRLSIL.

This sequence joins TRBV27 and TRBJ2-1; TRBD2 aligns across 10 bases. Per the germline V gene, CDR1 is MNHEY and CDR2 is SMNVEV (reference sequence). V shed 5 bases and J 1 base; nucleotides not matched to a gene: 2. This CDR3 spans 15 amino acids. The CDR3 protein is CASSPSGRSYNEQFF. The CDR3 DNA reads TGTGCCAGCAGTCCTAGCGGGAGATCCTACAATGAGCAGTTCTTC.

CDR3 in amino acids: CASSQGVLAAASYEQYF. The CDR3 region has the DNA TGCGCCAGCAGCCAAGGGGTACTAGCGGCGGCTTCCTACGAGCAGTACTTC. The gene calls are TRBV4-1 and TRBJ2-7; 8 positions match TRBD2. This CDR3 comprises 17 residues. Looked up from germline, CDR1 is MGHRA and CDR2 is YSYEKL. J gave up 1 base and V 1 base, and 9 bases lay outside the gene matches.